At least ten counts were recorded for the clone carrying this T cell receptor (beta chain). The sample is drawn from a study of T cells after yellow fever vaccination. TCRdb analysed the 5' RACE reads with MiXCR anew, one entry per CDR3 protein. The repertoire holds more than 350,000 distinct CDR3 sequences, roughly 11% seen once, with more than 15% in the top ten. CDR1 and CDR2 from the germline V gene are LGHDT and YNNKEL (reference sequence). This CDR3 has 16 amino acids. Trimming stripped 3 bases from V and 7 bases from J, with 19 bases between. Sequenced here: PBMCs, sampled on the day of the first yellow fever vaccination. The chain uses TRBV3-1 and TRBJ2-1; a weak D match, TRBD2 (6 bases). This sequence originates from a man aged 18 to 29 who received the YFV17D yellow fever vaccine. DNA of the CDR3: TGTGCCAGCAGCCAGACCCCTAGCGTACTTGGGAATGAGCAGTTCTTC. This gives the protein CASSQTPSVLGNEQFF.